Reported below is one TCR beta chain. The CDR3 length is 14 residues. Trimming took off 4 bases at V and 0 bases at J, with 9 bases between the two ends. Germline V gives CDR1 SQVTM, CDR2 ANQGSEA. In the original analysis: Nucleated cell number was recorded as an estimate derived from reference gene primer amplification. Some clones are missing from TCRdb's copy, which holds only in-frame ones; the method was immunoSEQ multiplex PCR. V and J calls and clone size are copied from that table; D and trimming were computed from the DNA. This sample has 100,000 to 140,000 clones, with around 90% found just once. These data originate in a study of blood T cell repertoires in COVID-19. Across the whole study: Collection of acute and convalescent COVID-19 samples took place in the United States, Italy and Spain. PBMCs, B-cell-depleted T cells, or T cells provided the cDNA or gDNA that made up the material.

Source material: peripheral blood. The clonotype was recovered from a woman aged 25 to 39 with acute or convalescent COVID-19. The gene calls are TRBV29-1 and TRBJ2-2; perhaps TRBD1 as D (6 bases). Written as DNA, the CDR3 is TGCAGCGTTGTACAGGGCCCGAACACCGGGGAGCTGTTTTTT. The encoded protein is CSVVQGPNTGELFF.